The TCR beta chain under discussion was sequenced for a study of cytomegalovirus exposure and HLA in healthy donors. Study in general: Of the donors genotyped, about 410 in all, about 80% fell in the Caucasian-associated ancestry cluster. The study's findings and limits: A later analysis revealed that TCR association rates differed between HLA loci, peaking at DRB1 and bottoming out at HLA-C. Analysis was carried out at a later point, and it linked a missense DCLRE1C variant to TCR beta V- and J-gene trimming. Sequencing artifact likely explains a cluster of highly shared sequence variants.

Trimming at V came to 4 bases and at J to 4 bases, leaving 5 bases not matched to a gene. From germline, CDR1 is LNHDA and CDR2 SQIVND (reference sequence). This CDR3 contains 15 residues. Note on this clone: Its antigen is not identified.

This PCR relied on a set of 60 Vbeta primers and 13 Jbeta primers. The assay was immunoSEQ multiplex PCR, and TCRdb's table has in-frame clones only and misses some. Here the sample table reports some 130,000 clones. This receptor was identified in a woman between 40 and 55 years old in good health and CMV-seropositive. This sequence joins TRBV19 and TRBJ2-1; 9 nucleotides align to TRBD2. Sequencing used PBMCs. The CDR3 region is CASSRRLAEYNEQFF. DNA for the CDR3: TGTGCCAGTAGTAGAAGACTAGCGGAGTACAATGAGCAGTTCTTC. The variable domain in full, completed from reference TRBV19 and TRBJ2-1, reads DGGITQSPKYLFRKEGQNVTLSCEQNLNHDAMYWYRQDPGQGLRLIYYSQIVNDFQKGDIAEGYSVSREKKESFPLTVTSAQKNPTAFYLCASSRRLAEYNEQFFGPGTRLTVL.